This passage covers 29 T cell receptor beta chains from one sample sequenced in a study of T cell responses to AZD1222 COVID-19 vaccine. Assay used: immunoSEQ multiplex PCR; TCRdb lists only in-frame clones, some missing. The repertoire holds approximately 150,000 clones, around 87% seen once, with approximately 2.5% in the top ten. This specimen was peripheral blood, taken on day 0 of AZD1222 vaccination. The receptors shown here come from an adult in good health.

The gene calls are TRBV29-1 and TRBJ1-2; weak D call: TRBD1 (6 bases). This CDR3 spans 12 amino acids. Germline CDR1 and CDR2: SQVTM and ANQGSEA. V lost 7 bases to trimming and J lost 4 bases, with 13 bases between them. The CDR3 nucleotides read TGCAGCGCCTACAGGGACGGCTATGGCTACACCTTC. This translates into CSAYRDGYGYTF. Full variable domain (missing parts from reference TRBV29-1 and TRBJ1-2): SAVISQKPSRDICQRGTSLTIQCQVDSQVTMMFWYRQQPGQSLTLIATANQGSEATYESGFVIDKFPISRPNLTFSTLTVSNMSPEDSSIYLCSAYRDGYGYTFGSGTRLTVV.

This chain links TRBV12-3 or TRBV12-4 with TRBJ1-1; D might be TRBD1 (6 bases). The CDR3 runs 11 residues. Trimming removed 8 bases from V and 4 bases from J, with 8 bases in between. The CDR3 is CASGGGTEAFF. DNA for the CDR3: TGTGCCAGCGGAGGGGGCACTGAAGCTTTCTTT.

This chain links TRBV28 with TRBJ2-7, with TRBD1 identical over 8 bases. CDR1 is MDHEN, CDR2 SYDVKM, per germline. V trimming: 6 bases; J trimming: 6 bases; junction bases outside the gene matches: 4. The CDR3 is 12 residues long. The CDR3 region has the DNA TGTGCCAGCAGCACAGGGGGTTTCGAGCAGTACTTC. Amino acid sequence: CASSTGGFEQYF.

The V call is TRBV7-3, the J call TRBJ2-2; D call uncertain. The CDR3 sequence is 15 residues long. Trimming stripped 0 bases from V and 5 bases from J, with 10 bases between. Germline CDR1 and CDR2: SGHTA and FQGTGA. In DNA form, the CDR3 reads TGTGCCAGCAGCTTAACTTCCGGTGGGACCGGGGAGCTGTTTTTT. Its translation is CASSLTSGGTGELFF.

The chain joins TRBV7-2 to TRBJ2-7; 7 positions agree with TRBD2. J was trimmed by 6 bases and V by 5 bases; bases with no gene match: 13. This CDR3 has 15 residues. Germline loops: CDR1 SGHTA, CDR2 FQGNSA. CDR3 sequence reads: CASSPRGDLGLEQYF. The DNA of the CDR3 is TGTGCCAGCAGCCCCCGGGGGGACCTAGGGCTCGAGCAGTACTTC.

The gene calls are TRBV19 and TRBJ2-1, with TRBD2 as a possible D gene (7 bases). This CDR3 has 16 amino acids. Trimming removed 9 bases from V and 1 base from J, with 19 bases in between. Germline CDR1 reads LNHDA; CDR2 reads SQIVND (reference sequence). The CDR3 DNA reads TGTGCCAGCGGGGGGCAGGGAAGAGCGTCCTACAATGAGCAGTTCTTC. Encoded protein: CASGGQGRASYNEQFF.

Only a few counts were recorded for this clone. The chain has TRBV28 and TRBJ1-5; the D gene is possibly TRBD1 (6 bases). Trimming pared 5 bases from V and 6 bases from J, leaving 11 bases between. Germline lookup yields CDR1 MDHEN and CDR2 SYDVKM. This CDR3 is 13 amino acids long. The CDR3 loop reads CASSPGTPQPQHF. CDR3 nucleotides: TGTGCCAGCAGTCCCGGGACACCTCAGCCCCAGCATTTT.

The CDR3 DNA reads TGTGCCAGCGGCCCATTGAGGACAGACTATGGCTACACCTTC. It yields the protein CASGPLRTDYGYTF. This chain links TRBV9 with TRBJ1-2, with D perhaps TRBD1 (6 bases). V was trimmed by 7 bases and J by 3 bases, leaving 16 bases between them. This CDR3 region has 14 residues. Germline V CDR1 and CDR2: SGDLS, YYNGEE.

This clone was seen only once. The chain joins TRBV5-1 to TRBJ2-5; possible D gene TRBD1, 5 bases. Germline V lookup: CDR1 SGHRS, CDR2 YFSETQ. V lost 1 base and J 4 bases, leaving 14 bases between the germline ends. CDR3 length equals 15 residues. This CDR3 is CASSLSQGQLETQYF. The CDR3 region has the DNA TGCGCCAGCAGCTTGTCTCAGGGTCAACTAGAGACCCAGTACTTC. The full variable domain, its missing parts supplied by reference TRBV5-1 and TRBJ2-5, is KAGVTQTPRYLIKTRGQQVTLSCSPISGHRSVSWYQQTPGQGLQFLFEYFSETQRNKGNFPGRFSGRQFSNSRSEMNVSTLELGDSALYLCASSLSQGQLETQYFGPGTRLLVL.

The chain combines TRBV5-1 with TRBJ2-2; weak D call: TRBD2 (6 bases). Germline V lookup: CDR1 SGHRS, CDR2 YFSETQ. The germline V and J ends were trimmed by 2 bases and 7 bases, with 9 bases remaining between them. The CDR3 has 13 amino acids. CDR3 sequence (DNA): TGCGCCAGCAGCTTAATCGGGAGCGGGGAGCTGTTTTTT. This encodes CASSLIGSGELFF.

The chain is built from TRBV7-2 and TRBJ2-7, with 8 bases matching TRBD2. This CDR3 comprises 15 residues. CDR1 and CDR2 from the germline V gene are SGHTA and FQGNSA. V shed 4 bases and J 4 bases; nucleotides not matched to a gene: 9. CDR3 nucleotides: TGTGCCAGCAGCTCGGGACTAGTGGAGACATACGAGCAGTACTTC. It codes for CASSSGLVETYEQYF.

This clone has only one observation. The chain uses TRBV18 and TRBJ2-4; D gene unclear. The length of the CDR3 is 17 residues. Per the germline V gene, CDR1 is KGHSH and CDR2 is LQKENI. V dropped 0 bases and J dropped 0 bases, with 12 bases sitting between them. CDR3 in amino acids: CASSPPGKPLAKNIQYF. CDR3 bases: TGTGCCAGCTCACCACCAGGCAAGCCCCTAGCCAAAAACATTCAGTACTTC.

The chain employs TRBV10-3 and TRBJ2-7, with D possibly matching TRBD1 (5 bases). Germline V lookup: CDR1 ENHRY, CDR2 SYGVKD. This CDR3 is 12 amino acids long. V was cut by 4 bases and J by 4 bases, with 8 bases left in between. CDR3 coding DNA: TGTGCCATCAGTGGACAGTCGTACGAGCAGTACTTC. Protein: CAISGQSYEQYF.

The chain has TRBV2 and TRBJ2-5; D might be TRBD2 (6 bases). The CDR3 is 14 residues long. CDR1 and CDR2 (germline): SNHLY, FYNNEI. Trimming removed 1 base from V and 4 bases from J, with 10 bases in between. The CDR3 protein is CASSEDRGRETQYF. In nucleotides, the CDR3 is TGTGCCAGCAGTGAAGATCGGGGGAGAGAGACCCAGTACTTC.

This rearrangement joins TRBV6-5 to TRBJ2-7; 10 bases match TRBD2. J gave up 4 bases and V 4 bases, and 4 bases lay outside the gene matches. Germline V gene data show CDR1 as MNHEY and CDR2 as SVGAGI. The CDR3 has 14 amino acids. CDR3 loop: CASSSLAGEYEQYF. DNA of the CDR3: TGTGCCAGCAGTTCCCTAGCGGGAGAATACGAGCAGTACTTC.

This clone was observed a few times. The CDR3 region has the DNA TGTGCCAGCAGCCCCCTGGGACGGAACTATGGCTACACCTTC. It encodes CASSPLGRNYGYTF. V and J are TRBV3-1 (or the pseudogene TRBV3-2) and TRBJ1-2, with TRBD1 as a possible D gene (5 bases). The germline V gene has CDR1 LGHDT and CDR2 YNNKEL (reference sequence). V lost 4 bases and J 2 bases, leaving 11 bases between the germline ends. CDR3 length: 14 residues.

CDR3 sequence reads: CASGLMTGPSMNTEAFF. The CDR3 DNA reads TGTGCTAGTGGTTTGATGACAGGACCCAGCATGAACACTGAAGCTTTCTTT. This rearrangement joins TRBV12-5 to TRBJ1-1, with D possibly TRBD1 on 6 matching bases. Germline assignment: CDR1 LGHNT and CDR2 FRNRAP. V was cut by 2 bases and J by 0 bases, with 16 bases left in between. The CDR3 consists of 17 residues.

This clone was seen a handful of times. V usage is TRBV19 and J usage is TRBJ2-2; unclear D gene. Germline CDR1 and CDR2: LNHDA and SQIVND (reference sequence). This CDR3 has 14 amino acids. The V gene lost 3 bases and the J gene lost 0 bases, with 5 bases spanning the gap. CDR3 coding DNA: TGTGCCAGTAGTATTCAAGCGAACACCGGGGAGCTGTTTTTT. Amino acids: CASSIQANTGELFF.

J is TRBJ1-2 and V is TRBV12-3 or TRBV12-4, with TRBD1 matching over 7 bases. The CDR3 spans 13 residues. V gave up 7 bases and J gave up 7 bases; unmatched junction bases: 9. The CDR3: CASTQQGFSGYTF. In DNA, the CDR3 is TGTGCCAGCACCCAACAGGGGTTCTCTGGCTACACCTTC.

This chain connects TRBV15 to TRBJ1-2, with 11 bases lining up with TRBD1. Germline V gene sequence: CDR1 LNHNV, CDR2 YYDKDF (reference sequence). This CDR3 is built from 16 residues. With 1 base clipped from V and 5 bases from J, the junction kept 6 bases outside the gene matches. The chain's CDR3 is CATSRGPGTGGYGYTF. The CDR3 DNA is TGTGCCACCAGCAGAGGCCCCGGGACAGGGGGGTATGGCTACACCTTC.

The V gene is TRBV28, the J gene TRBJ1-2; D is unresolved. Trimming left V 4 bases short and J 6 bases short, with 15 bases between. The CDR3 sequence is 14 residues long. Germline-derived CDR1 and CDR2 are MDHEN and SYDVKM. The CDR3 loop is CASSSPWEEDGYTF. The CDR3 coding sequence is TGTGCCAGCAGTTCCCCCTGGGAAGAGGATGGCTACACCTTC.

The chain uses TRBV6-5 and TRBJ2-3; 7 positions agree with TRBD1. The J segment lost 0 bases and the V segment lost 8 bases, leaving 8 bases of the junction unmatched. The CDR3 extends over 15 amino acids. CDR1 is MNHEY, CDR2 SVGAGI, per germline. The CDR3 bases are TGTGCCAGCGTAGAGACAGGGAAAAGCACAGATACGCAGTATTTT. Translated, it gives CASVETGKSTDTQYF.

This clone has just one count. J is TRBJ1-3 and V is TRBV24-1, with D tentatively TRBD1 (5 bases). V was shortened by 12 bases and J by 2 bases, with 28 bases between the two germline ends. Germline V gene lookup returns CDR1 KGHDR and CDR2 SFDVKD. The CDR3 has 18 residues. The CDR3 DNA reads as TGTGCCGCTCTAAAGGGAAGTTGGGGGGTAATCCCTGGAAACACCATATATTTT. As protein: CAALKGSWGVIPGNTIYF.

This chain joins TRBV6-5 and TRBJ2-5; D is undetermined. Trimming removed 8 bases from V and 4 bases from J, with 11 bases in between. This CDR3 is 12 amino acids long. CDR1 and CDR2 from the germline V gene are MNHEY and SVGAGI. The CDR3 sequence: CASRSPGETQYF. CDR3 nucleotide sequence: TGTGCCAGCCGCAGTCCCGGAGAGACCCAGTACTTC.

The CDR3 coding sequence is TGTGCCAGCAGTGAATTCGGACGGACTAGCACAGATACGCAGTATTTT. Its translation: CASSEFGRTSTDTQYF. The rearrangement links TRBV6-1 to TRBJ2-3, with D perhaps matching TRBD2 (5 bases). The CDR3 runs to 16 residues. The germline V gene encodes CDR1 MNHNS and CDR2 SASEGT. V lost 2 bases and J lost 0, with 12 bases in between.

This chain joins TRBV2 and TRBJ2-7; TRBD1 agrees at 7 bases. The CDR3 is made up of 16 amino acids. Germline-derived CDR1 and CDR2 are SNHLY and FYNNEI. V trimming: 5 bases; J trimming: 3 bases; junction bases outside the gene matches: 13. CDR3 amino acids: CASSPPFPGQNYEQYF. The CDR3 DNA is TGTGCCAGCAGTCCCCCCTTTCCGGGACAGAACTACGAGCAGTACTTC.

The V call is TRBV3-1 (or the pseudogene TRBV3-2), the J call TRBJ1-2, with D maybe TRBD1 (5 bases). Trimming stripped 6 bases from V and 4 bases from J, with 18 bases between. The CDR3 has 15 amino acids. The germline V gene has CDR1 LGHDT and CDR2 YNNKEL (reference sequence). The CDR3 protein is CASSAGTQWGYGYTF. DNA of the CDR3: TGTGCCAGCAGTGCCGGGACTCAATGGGGCTATGGCTACACCTTC.

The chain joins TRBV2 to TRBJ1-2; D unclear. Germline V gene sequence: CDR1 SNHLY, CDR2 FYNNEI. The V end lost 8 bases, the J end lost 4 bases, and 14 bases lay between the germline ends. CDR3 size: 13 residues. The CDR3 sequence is CASHREVTYGYTF. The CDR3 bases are TGTGCCAGCCACCGGGAGGTGACCTATGGCTACACCTTC. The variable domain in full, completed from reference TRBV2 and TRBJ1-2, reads EPEVTQTPSHQVTQMGQEVILRCVPISNHLYFYWYRQILGQKVEFLVSFYNNEISEKSEIFDDQFSVERPDGSNFTLKIRSTKLEDSAMYFCASHREVTYGYTFGSGTRLTVV.

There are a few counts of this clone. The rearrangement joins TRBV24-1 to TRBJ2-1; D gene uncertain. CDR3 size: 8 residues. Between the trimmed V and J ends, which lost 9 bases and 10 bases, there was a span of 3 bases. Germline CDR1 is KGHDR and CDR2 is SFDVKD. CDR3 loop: CATPEQFF. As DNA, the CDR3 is TGTGCCACCCCCGAGCAGTTCTTC.